This is a list of T cell receptor beta chains from one sample in a study of T-cell memory formation after mild COVID-19. TCRdb ran MiXCR on the 5' RACE reads and lists one entry per CDR3 protein. The sample holds around 420,000 distinct CDR3 sequences, 20% to 25% seen once. Sequenced: PBMCs or a T cell subset sorted from them (not recorded which). All receptors derive from an adult woman who had mild COVID-19 (a few samples of this study predate the infection). Cell type and time point are not known. Each CDR3 is given with its conserved first and last residue. The D gene is left open where the match is weak. Clone size, where shown, is once, few, many, or a class for clones that have expanded.

D gene,J gene,clone size,CDR3 length,V gene,CDR3 protein
NA,TRBJ2-7,NA,14,TRBV18,CASSPPGRPYEQYF
NA,TRBJ2-1,NA,15,TRBV6-2/TRBV6-3,CASIRGGQLINEQFF
TRBD2,TRBJ2-1,few,16,TRBV4-2,CASSQIAGDPRGEQFF
NA,TRBJ2-7,few,13,TRBV3-1,CASGSVNSYEQYF
NA,TRBJ1-1,NA,11,TRBV20-1,CSALKSQSAFF
TRBD1,TRBJ1-4,NA,14,TRBV6-6,CASTQGARAPELFF
TRBD1,TRBJ2-7,NA,14,TRBV9,CASSVAGTGYEQYF
NA,TRBJ2-5,once,18,TRBV12-3/TRBV12-4,CASSDTTERSWARETQYF
NA,TRBJ1-2,few,13,TRBV29-1,CSVEVGNTYGYTF
NA,TRBJ1-2,few,15,TRBV4-3,CASSQAPTGAYGYTF
TRBD2,TRBJ2-3,many,15,TRBV7-2,CASTSGRASQDTQYF
NA,TRBJ1-2,many,15,TRBV4-2,CASSHLGGGGYGYTF
NA,TRBJ2-7,few,13,TRBV5-1,CASREGEFYEQYF
TRBD1,TRBJ2-2,few,14,TRBV3-1,CASSLRGQGGELFF
TRBD1,TRBJ1-5,few,15,TRBV12-3/TRBV12-4,CASRLKTGGSMPQHF
TRBD1,TRBJ2-5,many,15,TRBV6-5,CASSYTGQGQETQYF
TRBD2,TRBJ2-1,NA,17,TRBV5-8,CASSLDWREVSYNEQFF
NA,TRBJ1-1,NA,13,TRBV20-1,CSAGGTPNTEAFF
NA,TRBJ2-7,NA,13,TRBV25-1,CASSEANTYEQYF
NA,TRBJ2-2,few,16,TRBV20-1,CSASPQVGLNTGELFF
TRBD2,TRBJ2-3,few,13,TRBV5-1,CAPRGEGTDTQYF
NA,TRBJ2-3,many,15,TRBV4-3,CASSLQSSDADTQYF
NA,TRBJ2-5,few,15,TRBV15,CATSPESSYQETQYF
NA,TRBJ1-2,NA,10,TRBV19,CASREYGYTF
TRBD2,TRBJ2-3,few,13,TRBV6-6,CASRPSGEDTQYF
NA,TRBJ2-3,few,13,TRBV6-2/TRBV6-3,CASRLRGGDTQYF
TRBD2,TRBJ2-1,NA,18,TRBV4-2,CASSPTGLAGAQYNEQFF
TRBD1,TRBJ2-3,NA,13,TRBV27,CASLGQGTDTQYF
TRBD1,TRBJ2-1,few,18,TRBV24-1,CATSDQDAGTVYYNEQFF
NA,TRBJ2-2,few,15,TRBV7-9,CASSLDSPNTGELFF
NA,TRBJ1-2,few,13,TRBV6-2/TRBV6-3,CASSGRTNYGYTF
NA,TRBJ2-3,few,16,TRBV7-9,CASSPGDYSSTDTQYF
NA,TRBJ2-7,NA,13,TRBV20-1,CSGKAPRSDEQYF
NA,TRBJ2-7,NA,15,TRBV7-2,CASSIGGELSYEQYF
NA,TRBJ2-4,few,13,TRBV7-2,CASSFPGRNIQYF
NA,TRBJ1-1,NA,16,TRBV18,CASSPGNPLVNTEAFF
NA,TRBJ2-5,NA,15,TRBV5-1,CASSLEWQIQETQYF
NA,TRBJ2-1,few,17,TRBV7-8,CASSARAPLRLYNEQFF
NA,TRBJ2-5,NA,13,TRBV7-3,CASNRGSGETQYF
NA,TRBJ2-4,few,12,TRBV4-2,CASSQVSDSQYF
NA,TRBJ1-5,few,15,TRBV20-1,CSAPVLRGGNQPQHF
TRBD1,TRBJ2-3,NA,17,TRBV25-1,CASSPGTGKGVSDTQYF
NA,TRBJ2-7,few,16,TRBV4-3,CASSQFLSGQAGEQYF
NA,TRBJ1-1,NA,12,TRBV5-4,CASSFGDAEAFF
NA,TRBJ1-1,few,16,TRBV29-1,CSVEDPWAGGDTEAFF
TRBD2,TRBJ2-7,few,15,TRBV7-8,CASSPPSGGYYEQYF
NA,TRBJ2-7,NA,15,TRBV5-1,CASSPEVAATYEQYF
NA,TRBJ2-3,NA,12,TRBV20-1,CSARESTDTQYF
NA,TRBJ2-1,NA,14,TRBV7-9,CASVDGSSYNEQFF
NA,TRBJ1-6,NA,11,TRBV7-9,CASSSRQGLHF